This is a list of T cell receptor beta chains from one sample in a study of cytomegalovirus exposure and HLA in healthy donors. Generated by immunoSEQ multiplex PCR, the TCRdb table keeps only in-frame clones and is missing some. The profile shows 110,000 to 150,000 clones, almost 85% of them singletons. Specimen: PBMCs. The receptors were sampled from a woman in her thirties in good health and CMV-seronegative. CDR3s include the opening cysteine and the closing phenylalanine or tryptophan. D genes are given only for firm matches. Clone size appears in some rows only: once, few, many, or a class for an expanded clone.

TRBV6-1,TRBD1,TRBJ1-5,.,TGTGCCAGCAGCGGCAGGGGGCTGGATCAGCCCCAGCATTTT,CASSGRGLDQPQHF
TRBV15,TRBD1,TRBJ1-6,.,TGTGCCACCAGCAGGAAGGGGGGACAGGGATCACCCCTCCACTTT,CATSRKGGQGSPLHF
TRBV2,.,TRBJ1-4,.,TGTGCCAGCAGTGTCGAGGGGGTCGCTAATGAAAAACTGTTTTTT,CASSVEGVANEKLFF
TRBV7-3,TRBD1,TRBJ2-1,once,TGTGCCAGCAGCTTAGGGCGACAGGGGGGCAATGAGCAGTTCTTC,CASSLGRQGGNEQFF
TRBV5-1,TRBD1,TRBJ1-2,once,TGCGCCAGCAGCTCTGACAGGGGTAGCGGCTACACCTTC,CASSSDRGSGYTF
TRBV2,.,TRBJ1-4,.,TGTGCCAGCAGTGAAGCCTCCGAAAAACTGTTTTTT,CASSEASEKLFF
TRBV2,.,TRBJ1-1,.,TGTGCCAGTACCAGGGGAATGACTGAAGCTTTCTTT,CASTRGMTEAFF
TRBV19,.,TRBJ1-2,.,TGTGCCAGTAGTGCGGGGGAGTACTATGGCTACACCTTC,CASSAGEYYGYTF
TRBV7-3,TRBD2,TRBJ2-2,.,TGTGCCAGCAGCTCCAGCCGGACTAGCGGGGGCACCGGGGAGCTGTTTTTT,CASSSSRTSGGTGELFF
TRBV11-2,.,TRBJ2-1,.,TGTGCCAGCAGCTTACATATTTCCAGCAATGAGCAGTTCTTC,CASSLHISSNEQFF
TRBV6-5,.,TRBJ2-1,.,TGTGCCAGCAGTTACGGGGGGAATGAGCAGTTCTTC,CASSYGGNEQFF
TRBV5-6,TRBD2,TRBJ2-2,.,TGTGCCAGCAGCTCAAGACTAGCGGGGGGGCTGAGAACCGGGGAGCTGTTTTTT,CASSSRLAGGLRTGELFF
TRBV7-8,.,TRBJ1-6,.,TGTGCCAGCAGCTTGGGGCTGCGTTCACCCCTCCACTTT,CASSLGLRSPLHF
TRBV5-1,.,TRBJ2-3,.,TGCGCCAGCAGCTTGGATGGTGGAGTGGCGCAGTATTTT,CASSLDGGVAQYF
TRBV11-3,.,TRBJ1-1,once,TGTGCCAGCAGCCCCGACGGAGGCGCTGAAGCTTTCTTT,CASSPDGGAEAFF
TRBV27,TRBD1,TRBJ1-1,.,TGTGCCAGCAGCCCGACAGGGGGCACTGAAGCTTTCTTT,CASSPTGGTEAFF
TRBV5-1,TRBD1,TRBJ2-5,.,TGCGCCAGCAGCTCCCAAAGCGGGACAGGGGCTCTGGTGGCCCAGTACTTC,CASSSQSGTGALVAQYF
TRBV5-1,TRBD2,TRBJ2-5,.,TGCGCCAGCAGCTTGGGGCATGGGACTAGCCGAGAGACCCAGTACTTC,CASSLGHGTSRETQYF
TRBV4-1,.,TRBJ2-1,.,TGCGCCAGCAGCTGGGACAAGGCCCGATACAATGAGCAGTTCTTC,CASSWDKARYNEQFF
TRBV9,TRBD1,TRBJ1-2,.,TGTGCCAGCAGCGTGACAGGGACGCCTGTGTCGGGCTACACCTTC,CASSVTGTPVSGYTF
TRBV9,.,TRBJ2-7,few,TGTGCCAGCAGCCCATCTCGGGGCTACGAGCAGTACTTC,CASSPSRGYEQYF
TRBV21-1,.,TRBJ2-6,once,TGTGCCAGCAGCATCTTCCGGACAGGGAAACACTCTGGGGCCAACGTCCTGACTTTC,CASSIFRTGKHSGANVLTF
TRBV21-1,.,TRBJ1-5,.,TGTGCCAGCAGCAATAGGGGCGAGGGCAATCAGCCCCAGCATTTT,CASSNRGEGNQPQHF
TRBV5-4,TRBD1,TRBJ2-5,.,TGTGCCGGTACCGAGAAAGGGGGCCGTGGGGAGACCCAGTACTTC,CAGTEKGGRGETQYF
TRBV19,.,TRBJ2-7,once,TGTGCCAGCAGCGACCGGGACTTTTACGAGCAGTACTTC,CASSDRDFYEQYF
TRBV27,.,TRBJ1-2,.,TGTGCCAGCACCCTCAATGGGAACAGGGTTCGGGGGGATGGCTACACCTTC,CASTLNGNRVRGDGYTF
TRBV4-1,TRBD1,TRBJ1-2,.,TGCGCCAGCAGCCAAGATTCGCAGGGGGATGGCTACACCTTC,CASSQDSQGDGYTF
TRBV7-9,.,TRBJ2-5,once,TGTGCCAGCAGCTTAGGAGCGTTAGAGACCCAGTACTTC,CASSLGALETQYF
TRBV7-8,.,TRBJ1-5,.,TGTGCCAGCAGCTTACGGGCTGGAGGGAGGGGTGCCTATAGCAATCAGCCCCAGCATTTT,CASSLRAGGRGAYSNQPQHF
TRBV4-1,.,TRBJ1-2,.,TGCGCCAGCAGCCAAGAGGGCAGGGTTAGCTATGGCTACACCTTC,CASSQEGRVSYGYTF
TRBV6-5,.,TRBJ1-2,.,TGTGCCAGCAGTTACTCCCCGGCTAACTATGGCTACACCTTC,CASSYSPANYGYTF
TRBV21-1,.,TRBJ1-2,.,TGTGCCACCCGCCGGGACAGACAAGGCTACACCTTC,CATRRDRQGYTF
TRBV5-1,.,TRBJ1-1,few,TGCGCCAGCAGCTTGCTCGGGGACACTGAAGCTTTCTTT,CASSLLGDTEAFF
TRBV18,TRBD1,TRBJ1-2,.,TGTGCCAGCGCCCCGGGACAGGGGTACGGTGGCTACACCTTC,CASAPGQGYGGYTF
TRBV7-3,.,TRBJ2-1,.,TGTGCCAGCAGCTTAGTGGTAGACAATGAGCAGTTCTTC,CASSLVVDNEQFF
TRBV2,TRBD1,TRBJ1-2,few,TGTGCCAGCAGGGACCCAGGGGGCCAGTGGACCTTC,CASRDPGGQWTF
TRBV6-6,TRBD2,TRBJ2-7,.,TGTGCCAGCAGTTCGCCCGGGGGGGGCCCAGGTTACGAGCAGTACTTC,CASSSPGGGPGYEQYF
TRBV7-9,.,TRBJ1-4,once,TGTGCCAGCAGCTTAGTTTTGGCGGGTAATGAAAAACTGTTTTTT,CASSLVLAGNEKLFF
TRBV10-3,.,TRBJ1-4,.,TGTGCCGCCCGGCCGGGGGTCAGGGAGTCTGAAAAACTGTTTTTT,CAARPGVRESEKLFF
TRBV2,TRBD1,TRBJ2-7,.,TGTGCCAGCACTGAACAGGGGGCGGGATACGAGCAGTACTTC,CASTEQGAGYEQYF